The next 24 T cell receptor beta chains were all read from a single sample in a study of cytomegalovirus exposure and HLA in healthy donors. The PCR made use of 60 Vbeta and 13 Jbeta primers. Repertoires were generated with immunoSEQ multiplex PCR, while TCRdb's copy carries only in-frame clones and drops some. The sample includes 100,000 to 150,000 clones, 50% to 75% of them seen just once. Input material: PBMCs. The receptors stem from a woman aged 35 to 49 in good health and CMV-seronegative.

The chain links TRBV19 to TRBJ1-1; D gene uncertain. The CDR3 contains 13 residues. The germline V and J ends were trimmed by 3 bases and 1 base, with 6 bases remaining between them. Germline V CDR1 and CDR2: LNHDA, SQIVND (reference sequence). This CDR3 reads CASSISRNTEAFF. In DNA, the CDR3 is TGTGCCAGTAGTATTAGCCGGAACACTGAAGCTTTCTTT.

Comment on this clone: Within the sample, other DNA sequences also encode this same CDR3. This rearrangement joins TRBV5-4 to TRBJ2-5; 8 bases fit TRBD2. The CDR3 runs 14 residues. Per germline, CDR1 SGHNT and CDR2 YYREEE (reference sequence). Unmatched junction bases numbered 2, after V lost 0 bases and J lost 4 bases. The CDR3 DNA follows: TGTGCCAGCAGCTTGGGGACTAGCTTAGAGACCCAGTACTTC. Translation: CASSLGTSLETQYF.

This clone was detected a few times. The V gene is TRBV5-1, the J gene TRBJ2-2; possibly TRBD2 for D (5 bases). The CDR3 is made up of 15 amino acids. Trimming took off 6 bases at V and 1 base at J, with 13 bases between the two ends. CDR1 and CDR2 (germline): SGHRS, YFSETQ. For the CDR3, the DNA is TGCGCCAGCACGGGGAACGGGATGAACACCGGGGAGCTGTTTTTT. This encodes CASTGNGMNTGELFF.

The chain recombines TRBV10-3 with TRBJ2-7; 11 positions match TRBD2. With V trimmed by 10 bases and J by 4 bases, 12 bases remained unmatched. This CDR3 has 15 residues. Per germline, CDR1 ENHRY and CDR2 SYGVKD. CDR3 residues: CATTKILAGVYEQYF. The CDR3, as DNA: TGTGCCACGACAAAAATACTAGCGGGGGTTTACGAGCAGTACTTC.

The CDR3 reads CASSMRDTQYF. For the CDR3, the DNA is TGTGCCAGTAGTATGAGAGATACGCAGTATTTT. The chain joins TRBV19 to TRBJ2-3; D is unclear. This CDR3 has 11 amino acids. V lost 3 bases to trimming and J lost 5 bases, with 3 bases between them. Germline-derived CDR1 and CDR2 are LNHDA and SQIVND (reference sequence).

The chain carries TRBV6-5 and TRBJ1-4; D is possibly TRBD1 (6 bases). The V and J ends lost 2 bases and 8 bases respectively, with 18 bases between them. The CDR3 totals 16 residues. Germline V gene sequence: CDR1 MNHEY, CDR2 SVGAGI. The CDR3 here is CASSYARTDQSEKLFF. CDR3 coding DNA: TGTGCCAGCAGTTACGCCCGGACAGATCAGAGCGAAAAACTGTTTTTT.

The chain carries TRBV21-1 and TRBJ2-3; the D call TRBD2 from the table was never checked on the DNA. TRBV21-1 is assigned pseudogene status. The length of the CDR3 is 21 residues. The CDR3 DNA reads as TGTGCCAGCACACCCTGGGGGACACTTAGCGGGGCACCGGGCAGCACAGATACGCAGTATTTT. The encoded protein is CASTPWGTLSGAPGSTDTQYF.

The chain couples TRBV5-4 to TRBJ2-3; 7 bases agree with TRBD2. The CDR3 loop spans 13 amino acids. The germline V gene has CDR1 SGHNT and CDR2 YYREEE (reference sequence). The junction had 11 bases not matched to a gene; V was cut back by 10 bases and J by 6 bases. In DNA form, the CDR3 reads TGTGCCTTCCGGGGAGGGGTGGCGGATACGCAGTATTTT. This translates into CAFRGGVADTQYF.

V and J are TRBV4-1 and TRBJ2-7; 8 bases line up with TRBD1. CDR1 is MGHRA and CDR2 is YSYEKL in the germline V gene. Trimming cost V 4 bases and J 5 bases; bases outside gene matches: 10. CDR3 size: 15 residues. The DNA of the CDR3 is TGCGCCAGCAGCCCCCTTGGGACAGGCCTGAACGAGCAGTACTTC. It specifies CASSPLGTGLNEQYF.

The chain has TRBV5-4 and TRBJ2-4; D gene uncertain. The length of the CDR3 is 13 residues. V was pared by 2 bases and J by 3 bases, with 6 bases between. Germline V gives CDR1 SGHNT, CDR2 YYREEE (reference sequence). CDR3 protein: CASSFYDKNIQYF. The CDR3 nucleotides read TGTGCCAGCAGCTTCTATGACAAAAACATTCAGTACTTC.

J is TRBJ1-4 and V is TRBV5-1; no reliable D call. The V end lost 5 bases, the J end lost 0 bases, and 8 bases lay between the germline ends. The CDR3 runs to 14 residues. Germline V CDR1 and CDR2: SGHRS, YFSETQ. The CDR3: CASRRGATNEKLFF. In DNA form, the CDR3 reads TGCGCCAGCAGACGGGGTGCAACTAATGAAAAACTGTTTTTT.

The DNA for the CDR3 is TGCGCCAGCAGTGAGTTCAGGGGCCCCGGGATTTTTATCAGTGGTGAAAAACTGTTTTTT. It translates to CASSEFRGPGIFISGEKLFF. The V gene is TRBV10-1, the J gene TRBJ1-4, with D possibly being TRBD1 (6 bases). The ends were cut back, 1 base at V and 7 bases at J, with 28 bases in the middle. This CDR3 spans 20 amino acids. CDR1 WNHNN and CDR2 SYGVQD come from the germline V gene (reference sequence).

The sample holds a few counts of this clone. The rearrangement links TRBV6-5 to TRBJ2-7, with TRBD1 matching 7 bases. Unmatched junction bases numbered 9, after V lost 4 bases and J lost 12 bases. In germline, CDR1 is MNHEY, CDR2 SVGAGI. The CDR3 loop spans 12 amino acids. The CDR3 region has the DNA TGTGCCAGCAGTTCCGGCCGGGACAGATTGTACTTC. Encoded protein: CASSSGRDRLYF.

CDR3 amino acids: CASSLAGQGSRIEKLFF. The CDR3 bases are TGTGCCAGCAGCTTGGCCGGGCAGGGCTCCCGGATTGAAAAACTGTTTTTT. V is TRBV5-6 and J is TRBJ1-4; D perhaps matches TRBD1 (5 bases). CDR3 size: 17 residues. Deletions cut 0 bases from V and 7 bases from J, with 19 bases between. The germline CDR1 and CDR2 sequences are SGHDT and YYEEEE.

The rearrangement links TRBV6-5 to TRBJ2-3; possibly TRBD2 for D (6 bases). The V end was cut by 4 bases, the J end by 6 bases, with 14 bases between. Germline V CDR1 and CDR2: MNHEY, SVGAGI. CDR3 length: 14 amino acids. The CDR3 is CASSFGGSVDTQYF. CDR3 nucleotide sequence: TGTGCCAGCAGTTTTGGGGGGAGTGTGGATACGCAGTATTTT.

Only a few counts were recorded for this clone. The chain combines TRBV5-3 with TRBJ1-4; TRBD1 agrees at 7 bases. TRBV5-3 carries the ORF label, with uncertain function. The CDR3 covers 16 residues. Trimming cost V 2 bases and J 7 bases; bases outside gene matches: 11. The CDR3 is CARSLKKTGLREKLFF. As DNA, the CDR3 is TGTGCCAGAAGCTTAAAAAAGACAGGGCTACGTGAAAAACTGTTTTTT.

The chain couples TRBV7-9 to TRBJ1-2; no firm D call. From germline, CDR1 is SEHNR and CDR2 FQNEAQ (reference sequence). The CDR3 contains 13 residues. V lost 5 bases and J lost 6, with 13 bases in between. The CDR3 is CASSTSGGHGYTF. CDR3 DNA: TGTGCCAGCAGCACCTCCGGAGGCCATGGCTACACCTTC.

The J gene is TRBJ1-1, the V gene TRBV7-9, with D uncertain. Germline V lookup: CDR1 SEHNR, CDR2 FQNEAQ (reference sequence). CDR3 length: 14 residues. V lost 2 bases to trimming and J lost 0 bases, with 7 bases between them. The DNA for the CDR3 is TGTGCCAGCAGCTTAAATTCCGTGAACACTGAAGCTTTCTTT. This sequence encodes CASSLNSVNTEAFF.

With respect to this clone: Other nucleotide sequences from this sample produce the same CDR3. The CDR3 sequence is CASSPGTQETQYF. CDR3 bases: TGTGCCAGCTCACCCGGGACACAAGAGACCCAGTACTTC. This chain joins TRBV18 and TRBJ2-5, with D possibly being TRBD1 (6 bases). Germline V CDR1 and CDR2: KGHSH, LQKENI. This CDR3 has 13 residues. Between the trimmed V and J ends, which lost 3 bases and 2 bases, there was a span of 7 bases.

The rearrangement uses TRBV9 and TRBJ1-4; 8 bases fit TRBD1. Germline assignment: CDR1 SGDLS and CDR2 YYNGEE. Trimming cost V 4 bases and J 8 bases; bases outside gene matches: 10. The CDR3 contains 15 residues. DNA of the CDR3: TGTGCCAGCAGCACGCCGACAGGGGAGAGCGAAAAACTGTTTTTT. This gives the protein CASSTPTGESEKLFF.

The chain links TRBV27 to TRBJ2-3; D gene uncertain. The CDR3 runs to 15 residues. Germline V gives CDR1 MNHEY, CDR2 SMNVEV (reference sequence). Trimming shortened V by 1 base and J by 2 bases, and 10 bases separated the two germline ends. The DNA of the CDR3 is TGTGCCAGCAGTTTATGGGCAGATGACACAGATACGCAGTATTTT. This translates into CASSLWADDTDTQYF.

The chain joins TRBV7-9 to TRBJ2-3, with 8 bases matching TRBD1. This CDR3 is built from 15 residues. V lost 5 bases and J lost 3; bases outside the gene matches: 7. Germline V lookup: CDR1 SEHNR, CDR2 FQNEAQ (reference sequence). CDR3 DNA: TGTGCCAGCAGCCGACAGGGGACTGTAACAGATACGCAGTATTTT. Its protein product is CASSRQGTVTDTQYF.

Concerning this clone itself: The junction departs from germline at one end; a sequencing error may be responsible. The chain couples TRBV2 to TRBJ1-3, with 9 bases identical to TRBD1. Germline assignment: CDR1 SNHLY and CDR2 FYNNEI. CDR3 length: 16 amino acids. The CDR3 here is CASREDRGVTGNTIYF. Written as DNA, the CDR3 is TGTGCCAGCAGGGAAGACAGGGGGGTAACTGGAAACACCATATATTTT. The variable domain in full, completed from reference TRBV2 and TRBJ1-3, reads EPEVTQTPSHQVTQMGQEVILRCVPISNHLYFYWYRQILGQKVEFLVSFYNNEISEKSEIFDDQFSVERPDGSNFTLKIRSTKLEDSAMYFCASREDRGVTGNTIYFGEGSWLTVV.

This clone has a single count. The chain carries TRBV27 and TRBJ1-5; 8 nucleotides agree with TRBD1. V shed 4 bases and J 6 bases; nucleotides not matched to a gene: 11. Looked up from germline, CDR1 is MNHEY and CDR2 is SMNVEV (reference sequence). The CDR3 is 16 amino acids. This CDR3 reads CASSSAGQGLFQPQHF. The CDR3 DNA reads TGTGCCAGCAGTTCTGCCGGACAGGGTCTTTTTCAGCCCCAGCATTTT.